This TCR beta chain is from a study of OX40 agonist ivuxolimab in advanced cancers. Study context: Every 2 weeks, ivuxolimab was infused into the patients intravenously at between 0.01 and 10 mg/kg.

The CDR3 is 15 residues long. The V end lost 5 bases, the J end lost 3 bases, and 14 bases lay between the germline ends. Germline V gene lookup returns CDR1 SEHNR and CDR2 FQNEAQ (reference sequence). Comment on this clone: The antigen is not known.

Study-wide points: Normalized T-cell clonal expansion was also low in a subset of nonresponders. Relatively little clonal expansion, among the lowest observed, appeared in partial responders at 0.1-3.0 mg/kg. CD4+ T cells averaged fewer expanded clones than CD8+ T cells.

Assay: immunoSEQ multiplex PCR; the TCRdb copy retains only in-frame clones and omits some. This table has tens of thousands of clones, 70% to 90% appearing once. This clonotype was sampled from an adult with an advanced solid tumor such as melanoma, head and neck, liver or kidney cancer. This specimen was CD4+ or CD8+ T cells sorted from blood, taken in a trial of the OX40 agonist ivuxolimab. The rearrangement uses TRBV7-9 and TRBJ2-1, with no clear D. The CDR3 region is CASSPKGSSYNEQFF. CDR3 coding DNA: TGTGCCAGCAGCCCGAAAGGGTCAAGCTACAATGAGCAGTTCTTC. The entire variable domain, with the rest obtained from reference TRBV7-9 and TRBJ2-1, is as follows: DTGVSQNPRHKITKRGQNVTFRCDPISEHNRLYWYRQTLGQGPEFLTYFQNEAQLEKSRLLSDRFSAERPKGSFSTLEIQRTEQGDSAMYLCASSPKGSSYNEQFFGPGTRLTVL.